These 16 T cell receptor beta chains came from one sample sequenced in a study of cytomegalovirus exposure and HLA in healthy donors. PCR amplification relied on 60 Vbeta primers (plus 13 Jbeta primers). Assay: immunoSEQ multiplex PCR; the TCRdb copy retains only in-frame clones and omits some. Among about 160,000 clones listed, more than 70% were seen once. Sequenced: PBMCs. All receptors come from a woman between 50 and 59 years old in good health and CMV-seropositive.

The chain employs TRBV29-1 and TRBJ2-5; TRBD2 might be the D (7 bases). CDR3 length equals 15 residues. Trimming left V 3 bases short and J 5 bases short, with 19 bases between. The V gene's germline CDR1 is SQVTM and CDR2 ANQGSEA. CDR3 loop: CSVEGGGGLGETQYF. As DNA, the CDR3 is TGCAGCGTTGAGGGAGGGGGGGGGTTAGGGGAGACCCAGTACTTC.

V is TRBV18 and J is TRBJ1-2, with 9 bases aligning to TRBD1. Germline loops: CDR1 KGHSH, CDR2 LQKENI. The CDR3 extends over 16 amino acids. V was clipped by 5 bases and J by 3 bases; unmatched bases: 10. The CDR3 coding sequence is TGTGCCAGCTCAGGTTCGGGACAGGGTGAGGACTATGGCTACACCTTC. Translated: CASSGSGQGEDYGYTF.

The genes are TRBV4-2 and TRBJ1-1; 7 bases match TRBD1. From germline, CDR1 is LGHNA and CDR2 YNFKEQ. The CDR3 extends over 19 amino acids. Trimming cost V 1 base and J 1 base; bases outside gene matches: 15. CDR3 sequence reads: CASSQVTLSQGRSNTEAFF. The CDR3, as DNA: TGTGCCAGCAGCCAAGTTACGTTGTCACAGGGGAGGTCGAACACTGAAGCTTTCTTT.

V and J are TRBV7-9 and TRBJ1-1; D possibly corresponds to TRBD1 (6 bases). CDR1 is SEHNR, CDR2 FQNEAQ, per germline (reference sequence). V lost 0 bases and J 1 base, leaving 6 bases between the germline ends. The CDR3 consists of 14 residues. In DNA, the CDR3 is TGTGCCAGCAGCTTAGCACAGGGGAACACTGAAGCTTTCTTT. Protein product: CASSLAQGNTEAFF.

The chain carries TRBV5-5 and TRBJ2-3, with unresolved D. The CDR3 has 12 amino acids. V lost 4 bases to trimming and J lost 5 bases, with 8 bases between them. CDR1 and CDR2 from the germline V gene are SGHKS and YYEKEE (reference sequence). The CDR3 DNA follows: TGTGCCAGCAGCGTGACTTTAGATACGCAGTATTTT. Encoded protein: CASSVTLDTQYF.

The gene calls are TRBV19 and TRBJ1-1; D gene uncertain. This CDR3 is built from 14 residues. V lost 7 bases, J lost 5 bases, and 17 bases lay in between. From germline, CDR1 is LNHDA and CDR2 SQIVND (reference sequence). CDR3 in amino acids: CASTTTAPGTEAFF. The DNA for the CDR3 is TGTGCCAGTACCACGACCGCACCCGGGACTGAAGCTTTCTTT. Combining the CDR3 with reference TRBV19 and TRBJ1-1 gives the whole variable domain DGGITQSPKYLFRKEGQNVTLSCEQNLNHDAMYWYRQDPGQGLRLIYYSQIVNDFQKGDIAEGYSVSREKKESFPLTVTSAQKNPTAFYLCASTTTAPGTEAFFGQGTRLTVV.

The chain combines TRBV10-3 with TRBJ1-1; 8 bases match TRBD1. CDR3 length equals 13 residues. Per the germline V gene, CDR1 is ENHRY and CDR2 is SYGVKD. The V segment lost 5 bases and the J segment 3 bases; nucleotides outside the gene matches: 2. The CDR3 reads CAISNRGDTEAFF. The CDR3 DNA reads TGTGCCATCAGTAACAGGGGGGACACTGAAGCTTTCTTT.

The CDR3 DNA follows: TGCGCCAGCACGAGCGGTCGGACCTACGAGCAGTACTTC. It encodes CASTSGRTYEQYF. This chain joins TRBV10-2 and TRBJ2-7, with D tentatively TRBD2 (5 bases). CDR3 length equals 13 residues. CDR1 is WSHSY and CDR2 is SAAADI in the germline V gene. The V end was cut by 7 bases, the J end by 2 bases, with 12 bases between.

As DNA, the CDR3 is TGTGCCAGCAGTGCCGGGTGGGGGGCTGAAGCTTTCTTT. It codes for CASSAGWGAEAFF. The rearrangement links TRBV6-1 to TRBJ1-1, with a tentative D call TRBD1 (5 bases). Trimming pared 4 bases from V and 6 bases from J, leaving 12 bases between. Looked up from germline, CDR1 is MNHNS and CDR2 is SASEGT. The CDR3 length is 13 residues.

The gene calls are TRBV27 and TRBJ2-3, with 14 bases fitting TRBD2. The CDR3 totals 16 residues. Germline V lookup: CDR1 MNHEY, CDR2 SMNVEV (reference sequence). With V trimmed by 8 bases and J by 4 bases, 8 bases remained unmatched. CDR3 in DNA: TGTGCCAGCGGGTCGACTAGCGGGGGGGGATCAGATACGCAGTATTTT. Its translation is CASGSTSGGGSDTQYF.

This clone came up once. The rearrangement uses TRBV19 and TRBJ2-1; 7 nucleotides match TRBD1. The V gene end was trimmed by 5 bases and the J gene end by 4 bases; junction bases not matched to a gene: 8. The CDR3 has 15 residues. Germline V gene sequence: CDR1 LNHDA, CDR2 SQIVND (reference sequence). CDR3 nucleotide sequence: TGTGCCAGTAGTTCTGGGACAGCGTATTACAATGAGCAGTTCTTC. Amino acids: CASSSGTAYYNEQFF.

The V and J genes are TRBV29-1 and TRBJ1-3, with TRBD1 matching 7 bases. This CDR3 spans 14 amino acids. J gave up 0 bases and V 5 bases, and 4 bases lay outside the gene matches. The germline CDR1 and CDR2 sequences are SQVTM and ANQGSEA. The CDR3 bases are TGCAGCGTTAGGGACAGCAACTCTGGAAACACCATATATTTT. The encoded protein is CSVRDSNSGNTIYF. Full variable domain (outside the CDR3, taken from reference TRBV29-1 and TRBJ1-3): SAVISQKPSRDICQRGTSLTIQCQVDSQVTMMFWYRQQPGQSLTLIATANQGSEATYESGFVIDKFPISRPNLTFSTLTVSNMSPEDSSIYLCSVRDSNSGNTIYFGEGSWLTVV.

The rearrangement joins TRBV6-6 to TRBJ2-7, with D possibly being TRBD2 (5 bases). V lost 8 bases and J 2 bases, leaving 7 bases between the germline ends. The CDR3 extends over 11 amino acids. Per the germline V gene, CDR1 is MNHNY and CDR2 is SVGAGI (reference sequence). In DNA form, the CDR3 reads TGTGCCAGCGGGGAGACCTACGAGCAGTACTTC. Its translation: CASGETYEQYF.

The chain is built from TRBV5-1 and TRBJ2-4; D is unclear. V was cut by 3 bases and J by 0 bases, with 7 bases left in between. The CDR3 has 14 residues. Germline CDR1 and CDR2: SGHRS and YFSETQ. The DNA for the CDR3 is TGCGCCAGCAGCTCAACAGTAGCCAAAAACATTCAGTACTTC. Translating it yields CASSSTVAKNIQYF.

This rearrangement joins TRBV27 to TRBJ2-5; 9 bases line up with TRBD2. Germline-derived CDR1 and CDR2 are MNHEY and SMNVEV (reference sequence). This CDR3 has 14 amino acids. After removal of 5 bases from V and 3 bases from J, the junction contained 4 bases not matched to a gene. Here the CDR3 DNA reads TGTGCCAGCAGTCTCTTAGCGGGGGAAGAGACCCAGTACTTC. Residues: CASSLLAGEETQYF.

CDR3 sequence (DNA): TGTGCCAGCAGCCCCGGCGGGGTACTCAATCAGCCCCAGCATTTT. Encoded protein: CASSPGGVLNQPQHF. The chain recombines TRBV7-2 with TRBJ1-5; no clear D. The CDR3 extends over 15 amino acids. V lost 5 bases, J lost 3 bases, and 14 bases lay in between. Germline CDR1 SGHTA, CDR2 FQGNSA.